This T cell receptor (beta chain) was identified in a study of blood T cell repertoires in COVID-19. Original analysis: Amplification of reference gene primers provided the estimated nucleated cell counts. The table came from immunoSEQ multiplex PCR; TCRdb's copy has only in-frame clones and leaves some out. That table supplies the V and J calls and clone size; D and trimming were determined from the DNA. The data show roughly 260,000 clones, about 88% seen once. The CDR3 is 15 residues long. The J segment lost 6 bases and the V segment lost 3 bases, leaving 8 bases of the junction unmatched. Germline CDR1 is WNHNN and CDR2 is SYGVQD (reference sequence).

This TCR came from a man in his fifties or sixties who had recovered from COVID-19. The V call is TRBV10-1, the J call TRBJ2-1; 7 nucleotides align to TRBD2. The sequencing sample was made of peripheral blood. The CDR3 DNA is TGCGCCAGCAGTGATTACACGGGGGGTATCAATGAGCAGTTCTTC. The encoded protein is CASSDYTGGINEQFF.